This T cell receptor (beta chain) was sequenced during a study of T cell responses to AZD1222 COVID-19 vaccine. Study details: Pooled together were second doses at about 4 or about 12 weeks.

The protocol was immunoSEQ multiplex PCR, while the TCRdb copy is restricted to in-frame clones and leaves out a portion. Among about 83,000 clones listed, roughly 88% were seen once. The CDR3 loop spans 13 amino acids. The V gene's germline CDR1 is LNHDA and CDR2 SQIVND (reference sequence). Trimming took 7 bases from V and 2 from J, leaving 9 bases between them. This sequence originates from an adult in good health. The chain combines TRBV19 with TRBJ1-5; D perhaps matches TRBD1 (6 bases). Sample: peripheral blood, taken on day 0 of AZD1222 vaccination. In DNA form, the CDR3 reads TGTGCCAGTAAGGGGGACGGCAATCAGCCCCAGCATTTT. Translation gives CASKGDGNQPQHF. Full variable domain (rest looked up from reference TRBV19 and TRBJ1-5): DGGITQSPKYLFRKEGQNVTLSCEQNLNHDAMYWYRQDPGQGLRLIYYSQIVNDFQKGDIAEGYSVSREKKESFPLTVTSAQKNPTAFYLCASKGDGNQPQHFGDGTRLSIL.